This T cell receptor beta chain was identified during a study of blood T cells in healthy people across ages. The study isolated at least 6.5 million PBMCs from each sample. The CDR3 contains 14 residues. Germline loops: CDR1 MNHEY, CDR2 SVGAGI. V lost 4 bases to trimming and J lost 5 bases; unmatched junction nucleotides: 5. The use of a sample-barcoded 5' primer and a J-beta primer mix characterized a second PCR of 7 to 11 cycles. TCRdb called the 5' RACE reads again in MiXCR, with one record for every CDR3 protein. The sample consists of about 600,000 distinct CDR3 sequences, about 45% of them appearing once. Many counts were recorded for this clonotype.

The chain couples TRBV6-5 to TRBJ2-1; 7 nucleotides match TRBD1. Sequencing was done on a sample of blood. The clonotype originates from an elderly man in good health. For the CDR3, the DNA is TGTGCCAGCAGTTTTAGGGGGCGCCACAATGAGCAGTTCTTC. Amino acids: CASSFRGRHNEQFF.